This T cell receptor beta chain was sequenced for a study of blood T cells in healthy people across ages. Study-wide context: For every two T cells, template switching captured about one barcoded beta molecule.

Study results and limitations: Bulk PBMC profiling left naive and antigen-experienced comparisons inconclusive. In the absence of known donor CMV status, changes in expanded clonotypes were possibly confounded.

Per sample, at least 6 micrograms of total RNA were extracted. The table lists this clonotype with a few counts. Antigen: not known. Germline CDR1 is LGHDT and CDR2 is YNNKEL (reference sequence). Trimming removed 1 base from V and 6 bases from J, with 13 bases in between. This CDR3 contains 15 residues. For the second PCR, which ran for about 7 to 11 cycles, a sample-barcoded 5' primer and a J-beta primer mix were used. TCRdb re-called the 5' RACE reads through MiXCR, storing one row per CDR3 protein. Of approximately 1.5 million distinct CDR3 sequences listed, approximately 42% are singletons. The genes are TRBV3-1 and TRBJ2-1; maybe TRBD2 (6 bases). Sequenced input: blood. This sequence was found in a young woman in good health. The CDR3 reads CASSQAAGSSNEQFF. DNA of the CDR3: TGTGCCAGCAGCCAAGCTGCGGGAAGCTCCAATGAGCAGTTCTTC.